The 12 T cell receptor beta chains given below trace back to one sample, sequenced in a study of OX40 agonist ivuxolimab in advanced cancers. Profiling relied on immunoSEQ multiplex PCR, and the TCRdb table lists in-frame clones only, not all of them. The top ten clones hold around 39% of a sample with 30,000 to 40,000 clones, roughly nine tenths of them seen once. Source: CD4+ or CD8+ T cells sorted from blood, taken in a trial of the OX40 agonist ivuxolimab. The receptors derive from an adult with an advanced solid tumor such as melanoma, head and neck, liver or kidney cancer.

This clone occurred a few times. This chain joins TRBV27 and TRBJ2-7, with D uncertain. Trimming cost V 0 bases and J 3 bases, with 15 bases left between them. This CDR3 spans 16 amino acids. Germline CDR1 MNHEY, CDR2 SMNVEV (reference sequence). Here the CDR3 DNA reads TGTGCCAGCAGTTTATCGGGCCAGACCCCTAGCTACGAGCAGTACTTC. It encodes CASSLSGQTPSYEQYF.

The V call is TRBV6-5, the J call TRBJ2-7, with 9 bases that match TRBD1. CDR3 length: 14 residues. With 7 bases clipped from V and 4 bases from J, the junction kept 8 bases outside the gene matches. Germline-derived CDR1 and CDR2 are MNHEY and SVGAGI. This chain's CDR3 is CASKLGQGGYEQYF. The CDR3 DNA reads TGTGCCAGCAAACTGGGACAGGGTGGGTACGAGCAGTACTTC.

V is TRBV4-1 and J is TRBJ2-1; 16 bases line up with TRBD2. Germline CDR1 MGHRA, CDR2 YSYEKL. This CDR3 spans 16 amino acids. Trimming removed 3 bases from V and 6 bases from J; junction bases left unmatched: 2. The CDR3 loop reads CASSQGTSGGGNEQFF. The CDR3 nucleotides are TGCGCCAGCAGCCAGGGGACTAGCGGGGGGGGCAATGAGCAGTTCTTC.

The DNA for the CDR3 is TGTGCCAGTAGTACCCTAGGGACAGTTCCTGAAGCTTTCTTT. Translating it yields CASSTLGTVPEAFF. This chain uses TRBV19 with TRBJ1-1, with 7 positions matching TRBD1. The ends lost 4 bases at V and 6 bases at J; junction bases unmatched: 8. Germline loops: CDR1 LNHDA, CDR2 SQIVND (reference sequence). The CDR3 consists of 14 residues.

The rearrangement links TRBV6-5 to TRBJ2-3; weak D call: TRBD2 (6 bases). Trimming took off 7 bases at V and 2 bases at J, with 16 bases between the two ends. Germline values: CDR1 MNHEY, CDR2 SVGAGI. The CDR3 is 15 amino acids. CDR3 sequence (DNA): TGTGCCAGCACCCTTAGGGACTTAAACACAGATACGCAGTATTTT. This gives the protein CASTLRDLNTDTQYF.

The V and J genes are TRBV19 and TRBJ2-1, with D maybe TRBD2 (6 bases). V lost 4 bases to trimming and J lost 7 bases, with 17 bases between them. This CDR3 has 15 residues. Looked up from germline, CDR1 is LNHDA and CDR2 is SQIVND (reference sequence). This CDR3 is CASSTFFTSYNEQFF. CDR3 DNA: TGTGCCAGTAGTACCTTCTTCACTAGCTATAATGAGCAGTTCTTC.

V is TRBV14 and J is TRBJ1-2, with D possibly being TRBD1 (5 bases). The V end lost 4 bases, the J end lost 4 bases, and 7 bases lay between the germline ends. Germline CDR1 reads SGHDN; CDR2 reads FVKESK. This CDR3 comprises 12 residues. CDR3 region: CASSLGGYGYTF. CDR3 coding DNA: TGTGCCAGCAGCCTTGGGGGCTATGGCTACACCTTC.

Only a few counts were recorded for this clone. The V and J genes are TRBV5-1 and TRBJ2-5; tentative D call: TRBD2 (6 bases). The V gene's germline CDR1 is SGHRS and CDR2 YFSETQ. The CDR3 contains 14 residues. The ends were cut back, 4 bases at V and 5 bases at J, with 15 bases in the middle. CDR3 DNA: TGCGCCAGCAGCATATCCGGGACTCACGAGACCCAGTACTTC. This codes for CASSISGTHETQYF.

The sample holds one count of this clone. J is TRBJ2-7 and V is TRBV5-4; D might be TRBD1 (6 bases). The CDR3 loop spans 13 amino acids. Between the trimmed V and J ends, which lost 1 base and 4 bases, there was a span of 9 bases. Per the germline V gene, CDR1 is SGHNT and CDR2 is YYREEE (reference sequence). The CDR3 DNA reads as TGTGCCAGCAGCTTGCCGGACAGATACGAGCAGTACTTC. This gives the protein CASSLPDRYEQYF.

This clone has only a few counts. The rearrangement links TRBV7-9 to TRBJ2-7; TRBD1 aligns across 9 bases. The germline V gene has CDR1 SEHNR and CDR2 FQNEAQ (reference sequence). This CDR3 is built from 15 residues. Trimming removed 3 bases from V and 2 bases from J; junction bases left unmatched: 5. The chain's CDR3 is CASSFPDRGPYEQYF. CDR3 DNA: TGTGCCAGCAGCTTTCCGGACAGGGGACCCTACGAGCAGTACTTC.

The chain carries TRBV6-4 and TRBJ2-1; no clear D gene. The ends were cut back, 5 bases at V and 2 bases at J, with 13 bases in the middle. Germline assignment: CDR1 MRHNA and CDR2 SNTAGT. The CDR3 totals 15 residues. The CDR3 coding sequence is TGTGCCAGCAGTTCTAAAAGGGCGGCCTACAATGAGCAGTTCTTC. It encodes CASSSKRAAYNEQFF.

The V gene is TRBV10-3, the J gene TRBJ2-5, with TRBD1 matching 8 bases. Losses at the gene ends were 3 bases for V and 5 bases for J; bases not matched to a gene: 5. There are 14 residues in the CDR3. The germline V gene encodes CDR1 ENHRY and CDR2 SYGVKD. CDR3 protein: CAISDGQGGETQYF. In DNA form, the CDR3 reads TGTGCCATCAGTGATGGACAGGGTGGGGAGACCCAGTACTTC.